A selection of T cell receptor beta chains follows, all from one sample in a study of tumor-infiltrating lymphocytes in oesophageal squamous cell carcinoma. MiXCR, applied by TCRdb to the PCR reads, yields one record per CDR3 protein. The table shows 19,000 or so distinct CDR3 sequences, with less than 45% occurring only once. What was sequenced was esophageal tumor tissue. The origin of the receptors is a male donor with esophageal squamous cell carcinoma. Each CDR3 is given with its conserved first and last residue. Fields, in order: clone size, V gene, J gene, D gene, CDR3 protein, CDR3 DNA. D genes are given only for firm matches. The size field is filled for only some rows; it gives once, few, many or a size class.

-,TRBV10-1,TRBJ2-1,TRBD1,CASSGDRYNKQFF,TGCGCCAGCAGTGGGGACAGGTACAATAAGCAGTTCTTC
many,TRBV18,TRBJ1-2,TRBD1,CASSPYRDRNYGYTF,TGTGCCAGCTCACCTTACCGGGACAGAAACTATGGCTACACCTTC
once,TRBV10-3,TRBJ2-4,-,CVINNAADTQYF,TGTGTCATCAACAACGCGGCAGATACGCAGTACTTC
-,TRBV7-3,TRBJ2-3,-,CASSLRRDGTDTQYF,TGTGCCAGCAGCTTAAGGCGCGATGGCACAGATACGCAGTATTTT
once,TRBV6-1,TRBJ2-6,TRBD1,CASRYTGEYGYTFRF,TGTGCCAGCAGATATACAGGGGAATATGGCTACACCTTTCGGTTC
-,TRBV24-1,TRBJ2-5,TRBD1,CATSDFGTGPQETQYF,TGTGCCACCAGTGATTTTGGGACAGGCCCTCAAGAGACCCAGTACTTC
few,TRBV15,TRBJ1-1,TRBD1,CATSRDREVTEAFF,TGTGCCACCAGTCGGGACAGGGAGGTCACTGAAGCTTTCTTT
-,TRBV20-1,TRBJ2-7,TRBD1,CSAIEGDRGLWEQYF,TGCAGTGCCATAGAGGGGGACAGGGGATTGTGGGAGCAGTACTTC
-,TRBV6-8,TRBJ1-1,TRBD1,CASSYTGGVGTEAFF,TGTGCCAGCAGTTACACAGGGGGCGTGGGTACTGAAGCTTTCTTT
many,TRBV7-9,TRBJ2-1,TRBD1,CASSFGTGEQFF,TGTGCCAGCAGCTTTGGGACAGGAGAGCAGTTCTTC
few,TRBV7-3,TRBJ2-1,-,CASSQGSHNEQFF,TGTGCCAGCAGCCAAGGGAGCCACAATGAGCAGTTCTTC
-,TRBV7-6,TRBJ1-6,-,CASSSTERPYEQYF,TGTGCCAGCAGCTCAACAGAACGACCCTACGAGCAGTACTTT
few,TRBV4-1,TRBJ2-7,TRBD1,CASSPEGQGLDEQYF,TGCGCCAGCAGCCCAGAGGGACAGGGCCTGGACGAGCAGTACTTC
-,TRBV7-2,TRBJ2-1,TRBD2,CASSQGTSGTYNEQFF,TGTGCCAGCAGCCAAGGGACTAGCGGAACGTACAATGAGCAGTTCTTC
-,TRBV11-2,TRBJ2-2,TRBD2,CASSLGLAAGELFF,TGTGCCAGCAGCTTAGGACTAGCTGCCGGGGAGCTGTTTTTT
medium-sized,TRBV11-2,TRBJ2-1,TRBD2,CASSSGTSGRFEQFF,TGTGCCAGCAGCTCCGGGACTAGCGGGAGGTTTGAGCAGTTCTTC
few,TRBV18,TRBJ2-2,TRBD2,CASSLTGLAGPNTGELFF,TGTGCCAGCTCCCTAACGGGACTAGCGGGGCCGAACACCGGGGAGCTGTTTTTT
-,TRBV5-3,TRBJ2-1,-,CASSLGREFDEQFF,TGCGCCAGCAGCTTGGGTCGGGAGTTCGATGAGCAGTTCTTC
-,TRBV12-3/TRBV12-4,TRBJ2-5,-,CASNGGVLETQYF,TGTGCCAGCAACGGAGGGGTCTTAGAGACCCAGTACTTC
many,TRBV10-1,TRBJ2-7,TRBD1,CASSHGTGRMYF,TGCGCCAGCAGTCACGGGACAGGTAGGATGTACTTC
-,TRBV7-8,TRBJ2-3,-,CASSFPGRDPDTQYF,TGTGCCAGCAGCTTTCCCGGGAGAGACCCAGATACGCAGTATTTT
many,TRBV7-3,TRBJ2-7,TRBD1,CASSLTGDRLYEQYF,TGTGCCAGCAGCTTAACCGGGGACAGGCTCTACGAGCAGTACTTC
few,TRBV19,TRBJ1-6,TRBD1,CASSTTTGGVNSPLHF,TGTGCCAGTAGTACGACGACAGGGGGTGTAAATTCACCCCTCCACTTT
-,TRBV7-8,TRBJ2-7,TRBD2,CASSPRREPRYEQYF,TGTGCCAGCAGCCCCCGGCGGGAGCCCCGCTACGAGCAGTACTTC
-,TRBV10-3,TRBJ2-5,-,CAISGTSQETQYF,TGTGCCATCAGTGGAACATCACAAGAGACCCAGTACTTC
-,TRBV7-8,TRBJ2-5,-,CASSFEERETQYF,TGTGCCAGCAGCTTCGAAGAGAGAGAGACCCAGTACTTC
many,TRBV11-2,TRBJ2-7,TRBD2,CASSPLGLAWEQYF,TGTGCCAGCAGCCCTCTGGGACTAGCGTGGGAGCAGTACTTC
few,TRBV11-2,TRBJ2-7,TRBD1,CASRHTGVYEQYF,TGTGCCAGCAGGCATACAGGGGTCTACGAGCAGTACTTC
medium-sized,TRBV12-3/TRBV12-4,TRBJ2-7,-,CASSLVQGVSYEQYF,TGTGCCAGCAGTTTGGTTCAGGGCGTTTCCTACGAGCAGTACTTC
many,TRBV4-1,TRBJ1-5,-,CASSQVEGSNQPQHF,TGCGCCAGCAGCCAAGTCGAGGGAAGCAATCAGCCCCAGCATTTT
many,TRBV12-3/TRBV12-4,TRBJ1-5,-,CASSLGGISNQPQHF,TGTGCCAGCAGTTTAGGGGGGATTAGCAATCAGCCCCAGCATTTT
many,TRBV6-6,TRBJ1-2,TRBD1,CASSYSRDSFYGYTF,TGTGCCAGCAGTTACTCGAGGGACAGCTTCTATGGCTACACCTTC
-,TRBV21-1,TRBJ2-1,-,CASLQAGHEQFF,TGTGCCAGCTTACAGGCGGGCCACGAACAGTTCTTC
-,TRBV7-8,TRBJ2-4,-,CASSLEGSLNIQYF,TGTGCCAGCAGCTTAGAGGGTAGTTTAAACATTCAGTACTTC
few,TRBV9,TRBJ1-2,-,CASSPGGAVNYGYTF,TGTGCCAGCAGCCCGGGAGGGGCTGTGAACTATGGCTACACCTTC
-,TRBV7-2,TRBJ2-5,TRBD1,CASSPRQGAYQETQYF,TGTGCCAGCAGCCCTAGACAGGGGGCATACCAAGAGACCCAGTACTTC
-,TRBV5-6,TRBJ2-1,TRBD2,CASSLDGAGGPDEQFF,TGTGCCAGCAGCTTGGATGGGGCGGGGGGGCCCGATGAGCAGTTCTTC
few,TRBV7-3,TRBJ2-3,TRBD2,CASSGSGSADTQYF,TGTGCCAGCAGCGGTAGCGGGAGTGCAGATACGCAGTATTTT
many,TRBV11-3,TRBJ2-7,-,CASSPFEGSEQYF,TGTGCCAGCAGCCCCTTCGAGGGCTCCGAGCAGTACTTC
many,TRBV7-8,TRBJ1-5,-,CASSPAGPQPQHF,TGTGCCAGCAGCCCCGCAGGGCCCCAGCCCCAGCATTTT
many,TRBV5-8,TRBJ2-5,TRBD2,CASSFFSGDQETQYF,TGTGCCAGCAGCTTCTTTAGCGGGGACCAAGAGACCCAGTACTTC